These T cell receptor beta chains were read from a single sample in a study of spatial heterogeneity in lung cancer. Via MiXCR, TCRdb re-called the 5' RACE reads, giving one row per CDR3 protein. The table lists about 36,000 distinct CDR3 sequences, roughly 5.6% of them singletons. Source: PBMCs, taken at surgery. The source of these receptors is a female donor with early-stage non-small cell lung cancer. Both conserved end residues are part of each CDR3. A D gene is named only where the DNA matches it firmly. Not all rows give a size; the values are once, few, many and, for expanded clones, a class.

size	V	J	D	CDR3	DNA
many	TRBV5-1	TRBJ1-4	.	CASSLEGAREKLFF	TGCGCCAGCAGCTTGGAAGGGGCGCGGGAAAAACTGTTTTTT
many	TRBV5-1	TRBJ1-1	.	CASSSTDPGTEAFF	TGCGCCAGCAGCTCGACCGACCCCGGGACTGAAGCTTTCTTT
.	TRBV20-1	TRBJ2-1	.	CSARGDSNQNEQFF	TGCAGTGCTAGGGGGGACTCAAATCAAAATGAGCAGTTCTTC
many	TRBV18	TRBJ2-2	.	CASSPRPTVNTGELFF	TGTGCCAGCTCACCCCGACCGACTGTGAACACCGGGGAGCTGTTTTTT
.	TRBV27	TRBJ1-5	TRBD1	CASSFVTGDQPQHF	TGTGCCAGCAGTTTCGTGACAGGGGATCAGCCCCAGCATTTT
many	TRBV5-6	TRBJ2-1	.	CASRSGALAYNEQFF	TGTGCCAGCCGATCCGGGGCTCTAGCGTACAATGAGCAGTTCTTC
many	TRBV5-6	TRBJ2-5	.	CASSLAGSSAVQETQYF	TGTGCCAGCAGCTTGGCCGGCAGTTCGGCCGTCCAAGAGACCCAGTACTTC
many	TRBV27	TRBJ2-3	.	CASKASTVETDTQYF	TGTGCCAGCAAGGCCTCCACTGTAGAGACAGATACGCAGTATTTT
many	TRBV7-2	TRBJ2-5	.	CASSSAGSGETQYF	TGTGCCAGCAGCTCCGCGGGGAGCGGAGAGACCCAGTACTTC
many	TRBV27	TRBJ2-7	.	CASSSDWFGYEQYF	TGTGCCAGCAGTTCCGACTGGTTTGGGTACGAGCAGTACTTC
many	TRBV6-6	TRBJ2-1	.	CASSLQVVGEQFF	TGTGCCAGCAGTCTGCAGGTCGTCGGTGAGCAGTTCTTC
many	TRBV7-9	TRBJ1-5	.	CASSLVLSNQPQHF	TGTGCCAGCAGCTTAGTCCTCAGCAATCAGCCCCAGCATTTT
many	TRBV24-1	TRBJ2-1	.	CATSDKARHEQFF	TGTGCCACCAGTGATAAGGCCCGCCATGAGCAGTTCTTC
many	TRBV28	TRBJ2-7	TRBD2	CASSLWGTTDSSEQYF	TGTGCCAGCAGTTTATGGGGGACTACCGATTCAAGCGAGCAGTACTTC
many	TRBV28	TRBJ1-2	TRBD1	CASSLTSDRGVGYTF	TGTGCCAGCAGTCTCACCTCGGACAGGGGAGTTGGCTACACCTTC
many	TRBV28	TRBJ2-1	.	CASSLSVPGYNEQFF	TGTGCCAGCAGTTTGTCGGTCCCAGGGTACAATGAGCAGTTCTTC
many	TRBV24-1	TRBJ2-5	.	CATSDLQGKTQYF	TGTGCCACCAGTGATCTACAGGGCAAGACCCAGTACTTC
many	TRBV30	TRBJ1-4	.	CAWSPLWGELFF	TGTGCCTGGAGCCCTCTCTGGGGGGAACTGTTTTTT
many	TRBV20-1	TRBJ1-1	.	CSARTGPLNTEAFF	TGCAGTGCTAGAACCGGACCCTTGAACACTGAAGCTTTCTTT
many	TRBV20-1	TRBJ2-1	TRBD2	CSARPVTSGRYSYNEQFF	TGCAGTGCTAGACCCGTGACTAGCGGGAGGTACTCCTACAATGAGCAGTTCTTC
few	TRBV3-1	TRBJ2-5	.	CASSQDGAEQETQYF	TGTGCCAGCAGCCAAGATGGGGCAGAACAAGAGACCCAGTACTTC
.	TRBV5-5	TRBJ1-6	.	CASSLGSNSPLHF	TGTGCCAGCAGCTTGGGAAGCAATTCACCCCTCCACTTT
many	TRBV5-6	TRBJ1-3	.	CASSLSGVLSGNTIYF	TGTGCCAGCAGCCTGTCGGGGGTTCTCTCTGGAAACACCATATATTTT
many	TRBV19	TRBJ2-1	TRBD2	CASSPSGEYNEQFF	TGTGCCAGTAGCCCTAGCGGGGAATACAATGAGCAGTTCTTC
many	TRBV12-3/TRBV12-4	TRBJ2-1	TRBD2	CASSLEFSGELYNEQFF	TGTGCCAGCAGTTTAGAATTTAGCGGGGAGCTCTACAATGAGCAGTTCTTC
many	TRBV9	TRBJ1-5	TRBD1	CASSPNRGGNQPQHF	TGTGCCAGCAGCCCGAACAGGGGGGGCAATCAGCCCCAGCATTTT
few	TRBV27	TRBJ2-6	.	CASSLGFSGGQDVLTF	TGTGCCAGCAGTTTAGGGTTCTCTGGGGGGCAGGACGTCCTGACTTTC
many	TRBV5-6	TRBJ1-1	.	CASSRTKNTEAFF	TGTGCCAGCAGCCGGACAAAGAACACTGAAGCTTTCTTT
many	TRBV20-1	TRBJ2-3	.	CSAREGRWGRRTDTQYF	TGCAGTGCTAGAGAGGGCCGTTGGGGACGTCGGACAGATACGCAGTATTTT
many	TRBV28	TRBJ1-2	.	CASSLWGEVYGYTF	TGTGCCAGCAGTTTATGGGGGGAGGTCTATGGCTACACCTTC
few	TRBV7-9	TRBJ2-1	.	CASSLVRVAGTNEQFF	TGTGCCAGCAGCTTAGTCCGAGTAGCAGGGACCAATGAGCAGTTCTTC
many	TRBV27	TRBJ2-7	.	CASSLGQRHEQYF	TGTGCCAGCAGTTTAGGACAGCGCCACGAGCAGTACTTC
.	TRBV12-3/TRBV12-4	TRBJ2-5	.	CASSFLGRGAETQYF	TGTGCCAGCAGTTTCCTGGGCAGGGGGGCAGAGACCCAGTACTTC
many	TRBV7-2	TRBJ2-5	.	CASSSSLGVETQYF	TGTGCCAGCAGCTCAAGTTTGGGGGTAGAGACCCAGTACTTC
few	TRBV12-3/TRBV12-4	TRBJ2-5	.	CASSPGETQYF	TGTGCCAGCAGTCCCGGGGAGACCCAGTACTTC
many	TRBV5-8	TRBJ1-6	.	CASSFGPDPYSPLHF	TGTGCCAGCAGCTTTGGACCCGACCCGTATTCACCCCTCCACTTT
many	TRBV5-1	TRBJ1-5	TRBD1	CASSVGTGSYQPQHF	TGCGCCAGCAGCGTCGGGACAGGGAGTTATCAGCCCCAGCATTTT
many	TRBV6-2/TRBV6-3	TRBJ2-5	.	CASSPTDSTETQYF	TGTGCCAGCAGCCCTACTGACTCTACGGAGACCCAGTACTTC
few	TRBV9	TRBJ2-1	.	CASSVAPVLSAGSYNEQFF	TGTGCCAGCAGCGTAGCCCCGGTTCTATCAGCGGGTTCCTACAATGAGCAGTTCTTC
.	TRBV12-3/TRBV12-4	TRBJ2-5	TRBD2	CASSPTGTSGRETQYF	TGTGCCAGCAGTCCCACCGGGACTAGCGGTAGAGAGACCCAGTACTTC
many	TRBV20-1	TRBJ1-1	.	CSARNLGSRETEAFF	TGCAGTGCTAGGAATCTCGGTTCTAGGGAAACTGAAGCTTTCTTT
many	TRBV29-1	TRBJ1-4	.	CSVIGASNEKLFF	TGCAGCGTGATCGGGGCCTCTAATGAAAAACTGTTTTTT
many	TRBV2	TRBJ2-1	TRBD2	CASSAGTSGRARINEQFF	TGTGCCAGCAGTGCCGGGACTAGCGGGAGGGCCAGGATAAATGAGCAGTTCTTC
few	TRBV2	TRBJ2-7	.	CASSVGGHSYEQYF	TGTGCCAGCAGTGTAGGCGGGCACTCCTACGAGCAGTACTTC
.	TRBV7-9	TRBJ2-1	.	CASSFGEPHSEQFF	TGTGCCAGCAGCTTTGGGGAACCACACTCCGAGCAGTTCTTC
many	TRBV20-1	TRBJ1-5	.	CSAQNFNQPQHF	TGCAGTGCCCAGAACTTCAATCAGCCCCAGCATTTT
many	TRBV6-6	TRBJ2-4	.	CASTTGTALRAKNIQYF	TGTGCCAGCACCACCGGGACGGCTTTACGAGCCAAAAACATTCAGTACTTC
.	TRBV5-1	TRBJ2-7	TRBD2	CASSLAPAGGIYEQYF	TGCGCCAGCAGCCTGGCCCCCGCGGGAGGGATATACGAGCAGTACTTC